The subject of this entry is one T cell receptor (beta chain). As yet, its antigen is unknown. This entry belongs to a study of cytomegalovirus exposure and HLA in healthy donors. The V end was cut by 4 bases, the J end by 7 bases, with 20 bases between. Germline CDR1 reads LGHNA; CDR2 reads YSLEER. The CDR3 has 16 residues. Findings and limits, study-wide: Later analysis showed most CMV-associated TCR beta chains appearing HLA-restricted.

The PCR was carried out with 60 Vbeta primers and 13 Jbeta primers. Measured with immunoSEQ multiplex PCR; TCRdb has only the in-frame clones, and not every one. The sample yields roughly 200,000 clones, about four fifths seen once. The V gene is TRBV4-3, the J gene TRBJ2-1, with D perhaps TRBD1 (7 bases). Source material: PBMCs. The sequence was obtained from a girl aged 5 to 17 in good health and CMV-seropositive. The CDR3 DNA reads TGCGCCAGCAGCCGAGCATCTTCAGGGGGGTGGAATGAGCAGTTCTTC. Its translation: CASSRASSGGWNEQFF.